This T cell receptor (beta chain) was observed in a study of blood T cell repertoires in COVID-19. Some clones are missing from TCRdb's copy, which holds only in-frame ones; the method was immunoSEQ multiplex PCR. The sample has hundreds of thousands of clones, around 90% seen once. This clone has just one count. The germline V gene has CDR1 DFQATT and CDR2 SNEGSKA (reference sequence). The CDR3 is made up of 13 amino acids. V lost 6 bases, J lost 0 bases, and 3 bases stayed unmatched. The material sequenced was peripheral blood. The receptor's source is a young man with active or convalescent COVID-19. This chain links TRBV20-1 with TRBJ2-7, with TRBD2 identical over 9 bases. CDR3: CSASSGSSYEQYF. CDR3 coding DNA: TGCAGTGCCAGTAGCGGGAGCTCCTACGAGCAGTACTTC.